Listed below are T cell receptor beta chains from one sample, sequenced in a study of shared clonotypes between healthy human individuals. Sequencing was performed with immunoSEQ multiplex PCR; in TCRdb, only in-frame clones are kept and a portion is missing. The repertoire holds fewer than 650,000 clones, around 78% seen once, with 10% to 15% in the top ten. The sample was PBMCs. The receptor set was obtained from a woman in her forties in good health. Some clones in this sample may be carry-over from other donors' samples. CDR3s include the opening cysteine and the closing phenylalanine or tryptophan. A D gene is named only where the DNA matches it firmly. Clone sizes are given selectively: once, few, many, or a class where the clone is expanded.

15	many	TRBV2	TRBJ2-7	-	CASSDRSTFSYEQYF	TGTGCCAGCAGTGACCGTTCTACATTCTCCTACGAGCAGTACTTC
14	few	TRBV10-3	TRBJ2-2	-	CAISRNTNTGELFF	TGTGCCATCAGCCGTAACACGAACACCGGGGAGCTGTTTTTT
15	-	TRBV9	TRBJ2-5	-	CASSQFRDNQETQYF	TGTGCCAGCAGCCAGTTCCGGGACAACCAAGAGACCCAGTACTTC
13	once	TRBV7-2	TRBJ2-7	-	CASSLGQSPEQYF	TGTGCCAGCAGCTTAGGGCAGTCCCCCGAGCAGTACTTC
15	-	TRBV4-1	TRBJ2-7	-	CASSRSGTQDYEQYF	TGCGCCAGCAGCCGCTCCGGGACACAGGACTACGAGCAGTACTTC
15	-	TRBV5-4	TRBJ1-5	-	CASSLGGREAQPQHF	TGTGCCAGCAGCTTGGGAGGGAGGGAGGCTCAGCCCCAGCATTTT
14	-	TRBV11-1	TRBJ2-3	-	CASSWRRGPDTQYF	TGTGCCAGCAGCTGGCGGCGGGGGCCAGATACGCAGTATTTT
13	-	TRBV5-1	TRBJ2-7	-	CASSLERGLEQYF	TGCGCCAGCAGCTTGGAACGGGGGCTCGAGCAGTACTTC
14	-	TRBV7-9	TRBJ2-4	-	CASSARGTKNIQYF	TGTGCCAGCAGCGCCAGGGGTACCAAAAACATTCAGTACTTC
15	-	TRBV11-2	TRBJ2-2	-	CASSHTGTITGELFF	TGTGCCAGCAGCCATACCGGGACAATAACCGGGGAGCTGTTTTTT
15	few	TRBV6-5	TRBJ1-2	-	CASRPTGRYNYGYTF	TGTGCCAGCAGACCAACAGGGAGGTATAACTATGGCTACACCTTC
13	-	TRBV9	TRBJ2-3	-	CASSLRRADTQYF	TGTGCCAGCAGCCTTAGACGGGCAGATACGCAGTATTTT
14	-	TRBV28	TRBJ2-2	TRBD1	CASSPPPGQGELFF	TGTGCCAGCAGTCCCCCCCCGGGACAGGGGGAGCTGTTTTTT
15	-	TRBV13	TRBJ2-7	-	CASSPTLGAAYEQYF	TGTGCCAGCAGTCCAACACTAGGGGCTGCTTACGAGCAGTACTTC
16	-	TRBV4-2	TRBJ2-7	TRBD2	CASSRGLAGAVYEQYF	TGTGCCAGCAGCCGAGGATTAGCGGGAGCTGTTTACGAGCAGTACTTC
14	-	TRBV6-4	TRBJ2-2	TRBD1	CASRRDRSDGELFF	TGTGCCAGCAGACGGGACAGGTCCGACGGGGAGCTGTTTTTT
16	-	TRBV5-1	TRBJ2-2	TRBD2	CASSRTSSANTGELFF	TGCGCCAGCAGCCGGACTAGCAGCGCGAACACCGGGGAGCTGTTTTTT
16	-	TRBV19	TRBJ1-4	-	CASSLLYTLVNEKLFF	TGTGCCAGTAGTCTGCTCTACACCCTGGTTAATGAAAAACTGTTTTTT
14	-	TRBV6-1	TRBJ2-7	-	CASRAPERGYEQYF	TGTGCCAGCAGGGCGCCCGAAAGGGGCTACGAGCAGTACTTC
15	-	TRBV5-1	TRBJ1-5	-	CASSLDRSGGQPQHF	TGCGCCAGCAGCTTGGACAGGAGTGGTGGTCAGCCCCAGCATTTT
15	-	TRBV5-4	TRBJ2-3	TRBD2	CASSRGLAGHDTQYF	TGTGCCAGCAGCAGGGGACTAGCGGGGCACGATACGCAGTATTTT
14	-	TRBV7-3	TRBJ2-3	-	CASSMDHSTDTQYF	TGTGCCAGCAGCATGGACCATAGCACAGATACGCAGTATTTT
14	once	TRBV7-9	TRBJ1-4	TRBD1	CASSLPTGLGKLFF	TGTGCCAGCAGCTTACCGACAGGGCTTGGAAAACTGTTTTTT
15	-	TRBV4-2	TRBJ2-7	TRBD1	CASSRQPGQGREQYF	TGTGCCAGCAGCCGACAGCCGGGACAGGGGCGCGAGCAGTACTTC
14	-	TRBV6-5	TRBJ2-5	TRBD1	CASSYYKTGQQQYF	TGTGCCAGCAGTTACTATAAGACGGGACAGCAGCAGTACTTC
14	-	TRBV28	TRBJ2-3	TRBD2	CASNSGSLGDTQYF	TGTGCCAGCAACAGCGGGAGTCTGGGAGATACGCAGTATTTT
11	-	TRBV20-1	TRBJ2-1	-	CSARDVNEQFF	TGCAGTGCTAGAGATGTCAATGAGCAGTTCTTC
16	once	TRBV5-1	TRBJ2-1	-	CASSLEGLHMRNEQFF	TGCGCCAGCAGCTTGGAGGGACTGCATATGAGGAATGAGCAGTTCTTC
17	few	TRBV11-2	TRBJ1-2	TRBD1	CASSSIRSDRGFYGYTF	TGTGCCAGCAGCTCTATAAGATCAGACAGGGGGTTCTATGGCTACACCTTC
15	few	TRBV6-4	TRBJ2-1	TRBD2	CASSEGTSGNYEQFF	TGTGCCAGCAGTGAGGGGACTAGCGGGAATTATGAGCAGTTCTTC
14	-	TRBV4-2	TRBJ2-3	-	CASSLTSETDTQYF	TGTGCCAGCAGCCTGACCAGTGAAACAGATACGCAGTATTTT
17	-	TRBV27	TRBJ2-7	TRBD2	CASSRRTSGSSSYEQYF	TGTGCCAGCAGTCGTCGGACTAGCGGGAGTTCTTCCTACGAGCAGTACTTC
10	few	TRBV6-6	TRBJ1-5	-	CASSREPQHF	TGTGCCAGCAGCCGGGAGCCCCAGCATTTT
14	-	TRBV4-2	TRBJ2-3	-	CASSQGVGADTQYF	TGTGCCAGCAGCCAAGGTGTGGGAGCAGATACGCAGTATTTT
15	few	TRBV7-8	TRBJ2-3	-	CASSLVLGSTDTQYF	TGTGCCAGCAGCTTAGTATTAGGGAGCACAGATACGCAGTATTTT
12	-	TRBV6-5	TRBJ2-1	-	CASSGYYNEQFF	TGTGCCAGCAGTGGTTACTACAATGAGCAGTTCTTC
16	-	TRBV6-1	TRBJ2-7	TRBD2	CASSESGTSGIYEQYF	TGTGCCAGCAGTGAGTCCGGGACTAGCGGGATCTACGAGCAGTACTTC
13	-	TRBV30	TRBJ2-5	TRBD1	CAWRGQARETQYF	TGTGCCTGGAGGGGACAGGCTCGGGAGACCCAGTACTTC
13	once	TRBV5-4	TRBJ2-3	-	CASSPEPTDTQYF	TGTGCCAGCAGCCCCGAGCCCACAGATACGCAGTATTTT
15	-	TRBV30	TRBJ1-3	-	CAWDPGQPNLNTIYF	TGTGCCTGGGACCCGGGACAACCAAACCTAAACACCATATATTTT
16	few	TRBV7-8	TRBJ2-3	-	CASSPWGFTSTDTQYF	TGTGCCAGCAGCCCCTGGGGATTCACTAGCACAGATACGCAGTATTTT
15	-	TRBV6-5	TRBJ1-2	-	CASSYGRGGGYGYTF	TGTGCCAGCAGTTACGGGAGGGGGGGAGGGTATGGCTACACCTTC
17	-	TRBV6-1	TRBJ2-3	-	CASSEVPGHLSTDTQYF	TGTGCCAGCAGTGAAGTCCCGGGACACCTTAGCACAGATACGCAGTATTTT
17	-	TRBV12-5	TRBJ2-3	TRBD1	CASGLVLDRGFTDTQYF	TGTGCTAGTGGTTTGGTACTGGACAGGGGATTCACAGATACGCAGTATTTT
14	-	TRBV7-9	TRBJ2-7	TRBD2	CASSNTGGSYEQYF	TGTGCCAGCAGCAATACGGGGGGGTCGTACGAGCAGTACTTC